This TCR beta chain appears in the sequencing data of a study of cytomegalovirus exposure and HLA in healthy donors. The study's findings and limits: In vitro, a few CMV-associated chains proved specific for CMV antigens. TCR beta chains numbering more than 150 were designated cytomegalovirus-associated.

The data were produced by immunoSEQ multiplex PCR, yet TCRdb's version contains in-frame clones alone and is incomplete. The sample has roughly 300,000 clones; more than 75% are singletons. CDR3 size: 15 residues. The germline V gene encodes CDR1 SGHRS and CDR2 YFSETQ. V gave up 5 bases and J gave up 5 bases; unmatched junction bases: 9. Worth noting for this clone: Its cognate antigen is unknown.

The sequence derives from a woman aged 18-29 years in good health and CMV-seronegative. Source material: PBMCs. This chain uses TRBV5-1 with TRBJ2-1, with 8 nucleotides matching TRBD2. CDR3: CASREGTRANNEQFF. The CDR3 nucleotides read TGCGCCAGCAGGGAAGGGACTAGGGCGAACAATGAGCAGTTCTTC. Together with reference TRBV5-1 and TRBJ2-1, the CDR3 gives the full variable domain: KAGVTQTPRYLIKTRGQQVTLSCSPISGHRSVSWYQQTPGQGLQFLFEYFSETQRNKGNFPGRFSGRQFSNSRSEMNVSTLELGDSALYLCASREGTRANNEQFFGPGTRLTVL.